The rows below give T cell receptor beta chains drawn from one sample of a study of response to subunit inactivated influenza vaccine. TCRdb re-derived calls from the RT-PCR reads in MiXCR, one entry per CDR3 protein. The table has about 520,000 distinct CDR3 sequences, 25% seen once. This specimen consisted of CD4+ T cells sorted from PBMCs, obtained roughly 5 days after vaccination. Source of these receptors: a man aged 45-60 years who received an inactivated influenza vaccine. Both conserved end residues are part of each CDR3. D genes are given only for firm matches. Clone size is not always given. Where it is, it says once, few, many or a class for expanded clones.

few,TRBD2,12,TRBJ2-7,TRBV7-2,CASRGGNYEQYF,TGTGCCAGCAGGGGGGGGAATTACGAGCAGTACTTC
few,TRBD1,14,TRBJ1-6,TRBV7-8,CASSPGRGLSPLHF,TGTGCCAGCAGCCCGGGCAGGGGGCTTTCACCCCTCCACTTT
NA,NA,17,TRBJ2-2,TRBV7-2,CASSLVAPWGFTGELFF,TGTGCCAGCAGCTTAGTAGCCCCGTGGGGGTTCACCGGGGAGCTGTTTTTT
NA,NA,14,TRBJ2-7,TRBV14,CASSQDRVRDEQYF,TGTGCCAGCAGCCAAGACAGGGTAAGAGACGAGCAGTACTTC
NA,NA,15,TRBJ1-4,TRBV25-1,CASSAGRVTNEKLFF,TGTGCCAGCAGTGCGGGGCGAGTGACTAATGAAAAACTGTTTTTT
few,TRBD2,16,TRBJ2-3,TRBV10-3,CAITARRGGGADTQYF,TGTGCCATCACTGCCCGACGGGGGGGCGGGGCAGATACGCAGTATTTT
NA,NA,13,TRBJ1-1,TRBV12-3/TRBV12-4,CASSLTDAAEAFF,TGTGCCAGCAGTTTAACTGACGCAGCTGAAGCTTTCTTT
few,NA,13,TRBJ2-1,TRBV9,CASSVGPLNEQFF,TGTGCCAGCAGCGTGGGACCACTCAATGAGCAGTTCTTC
NA,TRBD1,15,TRBJ2-7,TRBV5-1,CASKRTGANPYEQYF,TGCGCCAGCAAGAGGACAGGAGCGAACCCCTACGAGCAGTACTTC
NA,NA,20,TRBJ2-7,TRBV6-4,CASSDPPNYSSRGIGYEQYF,TGTGCCAGCAGTGACCCCCCTAACTACTCCAGCCGTGGGATTGGCTACGAGCAGTACTTC
NA,NA,15,TRBJ2-1,TRBV20-1,CSARDPPSSYNEQFF,TGCAGTGCCAGGGACCCCCCAAGCTCCTACAATGAGCAGTTCTTC
many,NA,13,TRBJ1-2,TRBV12-3/TRBV12-4,CASSLALEYGYTF,TGTGCCAGCAGTTTAGCGCTTGAATATGGCTACACCTTC
NA,TRBD1,14,TRBJ2-5,TRBV20-1,CSARPGTVPETQYF,TGCAGTGCTAGACCGGGGACAGTACCGGAGACCCAGTACTTC
NA,NA,13,TRBJ2-7,TRBV7-9,CASSLFGAYEQYF,TGTGCCAGCAGCTTATTCGGGGCGTACGAGCAGTACTTC
few,NA,16,TRBJ2-2,TRBV20-1,CSASSIKTGNTGELFF,TGCAGTGCTAGTAGTATCAAGACAGGGAACACCGGGGAGCTGTTTTTT
NA,NA,13,TRBJ2-4,TRBV29-1,CSVADLAKNIQYF,TGCAGCGTTGCCGATTTAGCCAAAAACATTCAGTACTTC
few,TRBD2,16,TRBJ2-1,TRBV3-1,CASSQGQRGGYNEQFF,TGTGCCAGCAGCCAAGGTCAGCGGGGGGGCTACAATGAGCAGTTCTTC
NA,TRBD2,15,TRBJ2-3,TRBV15,CATRTGLAGEGTQYF,TGTGCCACCAGGACGGGACTAGCGGGAGAGGGTACGCAGTATTTT
NA,TRBD1,16,TRBJ2-7,TRBV20-1,CSARVLGTGAYYEQYF,TGCAGTGCTAGAGTCCTAGGGACAGGAGCATACTACGAGCAGTACTTC
many,TRBD2,14,TRBJ2-7,TRBV20-1,CSASPQRGPLEQYF,TGCAGTGCTAGCCCCCAGCGGGGGCCTCTCGAGCAGTACTTC
NA,TRBD1,15,TRBJ1-1,TRBV4-3,CASSQQAGGNTEAFF,TGCGCCAGCAGCCAGCAGGCAGGGGGGAACACTGAAGCTTTCTTT
NA,TRBD1,14,TRBJ1-1,TRBV7-9,CASSSWDRNTEAFF,TGTGCCAGCAGCTCTTGGGACAGGAACACTGAAGCTTTCTTT
NA,NA,15,TRBJ2-4,TRBV12-3/TRBV12-4,CASSFWVVGKNIQYF,TGTGCCAGCAGTTTTTGGGTAGTTGGCAAAAACATTCAGTACTTC
NA,NA,15,TRBJ2-3,TRBV28,CASRGGGLGTDTQYF,TGTGCCAGCAGGGGAGGGGGCTTGGGCACAGATACGCAGTATTTT
few,TRBD1,12,TRBJ2-3,TRBV6-2/TRBV6-3,CASSTGVNTQYF,TGTGCCAGCTCGACAGGGGTAAATACGCAGTATTTT
NA,TRBD2,17,TRBJ2-7,TRBV6-2/TRBV6-3,CASSYYLSGRTTYEQYF,TGTGCCAGCAGTTACTACCTTAGCGGGAGAACGACCTACGAGCAGTACTTC
few,NA,16,TRBJ2-3,TRBV9,CASSAEAGQDTDTQYF,TGTGCCAGCAGCGCAGAAGCGGGACAAGACACAGATACGCAGTATTTT
few,NA,11,TRBJ2-5,TRBV6-2/TRBV6-3,CASTNGETQYF,TGTGCCAGCACCAACGGAGAGACCCAGTACTTC
NA,NA,13,TRBJ1-5,TRBV30,CAWSDGVRQPQHF,TGTGCCTGGAGTGATGGGGTTCGGCAGCCCCAGCATTTT
few,TRBD1,12,TRBJ1-1,TRBV5-1,CASRDREDEAFF,TGCGCCAGCAGAGACAGGGAGGATGAAGCTTTCTTT
few,NA,17,TRBJ1-3,TRBV6-1,CASRINRPPYSGNTIYF,TGTGCCAGCAGAATAAACAGGCCACCTTACTCTGGAAACACCATATATTTT
few,TRBD2,14,TRBJ2-5,TRBV5-5,CASSRRSGAETQYF,TGTGCCAGCAGTCGCAGGAGCGGGGCGGAGACCCAGTACTTC
few,TRBD1,17,TRBJ2-3,TRBV4-1,CASSPRPGQGATDTQYF,TGCGCCAGCAGCCCACGCCCGGGACAGGGGGCCACAGATACGCAGTATTTT
NA,NA,14,TRBJ1-2,TRBV5-6,CASSWGPGDYGYTF,TGTGCCAGCAGCTGGGGGCCAGGGGACTATGGCTACACCTTC
NA,NA,14,TRBJ2-1,TRBV24-1,CATSDLWRENEQFF,TGTGCCACCAGTGATTTGTGGCGAGAGAATGAGCAGTTCTTC
NA,NA,15,TRBJ2-5,TRBV5-1,CASSPGTGWQETQYF,TGCGCCAGCAGCCCTGGAACAGGGTGGCAAGAGACCCAGTACTTC
few,NA,15,TRBJ2-1,TRBV7-8,CASSLDRPSYNEQFF,TGTGCCAGCAGCTTAGACAGGCCCTCCTACAATGAGCAGTTCTTC
NA,TRBD2,17,TRBJ2-5,TRBV20-1,CSARESSAGGVRETQYF,TGCAGTGCTAGAGAGAGTTCGGCGGGAGGTGTGCGGGAGACCCAGTACTTC
NA,NA,13,TRBJ2-7,TRBV14,CASSQNPLSWQYF,TGTGCCAGCAGCCAAAACCCCCTTAGTTGGCAGTACTTC
few,TRBD1,16,TRBJ1-4,TRBV4-2,CASSQTEGQGGEKLFF,TGTGCCAGCAGCCAAACAGAGGGACAGGGTGGCGAAAAACTGTTTTTT
NA,NA,13,TRBJ1-1,TRBV20-1,CSARKGQAAEAFF,TGCAGTGCTAGAAAAGGCCAGGCGGCAGAAGCTTTCTTT
many,TRBD1,15,TRBJ2-1,TRBV5-1,CASSPGTGGGNEQFF,TGCGCCAGCAGCCCAGGGACAGGAGGTGGCAATGAGCAGTTCTTC
NA,TRBD1,19,TRBJ1-1,TRBV7-8,CASSLDPRRTGSMNTEAFF,TGTGCCAGCAGCTTAGACCCAAGGCGGACAGGCTCCATGAACACTGAAGCTTTCTTT
few,NA,13,TRBJ2-5,TRBV5-5,CASSFYTEETQYF,TGTGCCAGCAGCTTCTACACAGAAGAGACCCAGTACTTC
NA,NA,13,TRBJ2-2,TRBV5-1,CASSYGDTGELFF,TGCGCCAGCAGCTACGGGGACACCGGGGAGCTGTTTTTT
many,NA,14,TRBJ2-7,TRBV5-1,CASSLAGRTYEQYF,TGTGCCAGCAGCTTGGCCGGCAGAACCTACGAGCAGTACTTC
few,NA,14,TRBJ2-5,TRBV11-2,CASSRHGTQETQYF,TGTGCCAGCAGCCGACACGGCACGCAAGAGACCCAGTACTTC
NA,TRBD1,17,TRBJ2-3,TRBV20-1,CSARGLRRTGGTDTQYF,TGCAGTGCTAGAGGGTTGCGGAGGACAGGGGGGACAGATACGCAGTATTTT
few,NA,14,TRBJ2-5,TRBV10-1,CASSEGGAGETQYF,TGCGCCAGCAGTGAAGGGGGCGCGGGGGAGACCCAGTACTTC
NA,TRBD2,18,TRBJ2-3,TRBV24-1,CATSDGRKAGGSTDTQYF,TGTGCCACCAGTGATGGCCGCAAAGCGGGAGGGAGCACAGATACGCAGTATTTT
few,NA,13,TRBJ2-7,TRBV12-3/TRBV12-4,CASSRGTAEGQYF,TGTGCCAGCAGTAGAGGGACGGCCGAGGGGCAGTACTTC
NA,NA,12,TRBJ2-2,TRBV20-1,CSARGPAGELFF,TGCAGTGCTAGGGGGCCGGCCGGGGAGCTGTTTTTT